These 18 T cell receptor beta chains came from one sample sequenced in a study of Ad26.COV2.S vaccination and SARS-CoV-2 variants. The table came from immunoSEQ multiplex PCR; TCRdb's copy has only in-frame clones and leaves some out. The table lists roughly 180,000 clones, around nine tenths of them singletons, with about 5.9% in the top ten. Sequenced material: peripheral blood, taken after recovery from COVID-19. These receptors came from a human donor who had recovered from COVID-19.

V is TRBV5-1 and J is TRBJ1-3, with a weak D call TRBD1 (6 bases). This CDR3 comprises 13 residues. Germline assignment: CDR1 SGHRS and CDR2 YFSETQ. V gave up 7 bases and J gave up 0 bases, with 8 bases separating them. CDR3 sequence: CASRDNSGNTIYF. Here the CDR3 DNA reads TGCGCCAGCCGGGACAACTCTGGAAACACCATATATTTT. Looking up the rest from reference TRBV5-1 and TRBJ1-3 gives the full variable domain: KAGVTQTPRYLIKTRGQQVTLSCSPISGHRSVSWYQQTPGQGLQFLFEYFSETQRNKGNFPGRFSGRQFSNSRSEMNVSTLELGDSALYLCASRDNSGNTIYFGEGSWLTVV.

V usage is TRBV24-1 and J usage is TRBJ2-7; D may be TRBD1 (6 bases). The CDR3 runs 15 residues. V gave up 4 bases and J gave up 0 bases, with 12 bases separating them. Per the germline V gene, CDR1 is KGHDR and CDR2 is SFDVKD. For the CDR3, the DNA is TGTGCCACCAGTGAGGGGGCACTGCTCTCCTACGAGCAGTACTTC. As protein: CATSEGALLSYEQYF.

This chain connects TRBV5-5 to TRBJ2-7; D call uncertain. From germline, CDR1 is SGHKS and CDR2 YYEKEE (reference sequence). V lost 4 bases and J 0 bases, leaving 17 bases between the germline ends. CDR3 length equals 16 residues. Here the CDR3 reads CASSLQADLLSYEQYF. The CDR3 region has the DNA TGTGCCAGCAGCCTTCAGGCAGATCTCCTCTCCTACGAGCAGTACTTC.

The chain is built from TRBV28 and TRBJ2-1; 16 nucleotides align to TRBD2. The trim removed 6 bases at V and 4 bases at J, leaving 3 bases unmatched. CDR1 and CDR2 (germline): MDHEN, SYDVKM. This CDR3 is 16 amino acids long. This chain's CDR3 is CASSGTSGGAYNEQFF. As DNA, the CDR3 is TGTGCCAGCAGCGGGACTAGCGGGGGGGCGTACAATGAGCAGTTCTTC.

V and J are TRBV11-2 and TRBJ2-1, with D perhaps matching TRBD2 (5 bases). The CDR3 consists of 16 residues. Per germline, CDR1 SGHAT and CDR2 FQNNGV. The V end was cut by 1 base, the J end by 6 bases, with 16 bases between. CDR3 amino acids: CASSLGGLASGNEQFF. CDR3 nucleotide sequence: TGTGCCAGCAGCTTAGGGGGATTAGCGAGTGGCAATGAGCAGTTCTTC. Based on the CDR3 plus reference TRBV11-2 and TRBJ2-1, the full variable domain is EAGVAQSPRYKIIEKRQSVAFWCNPISGHATLYWYQQILGQGPKLLIQFQNNGVVDDSQLPKDRFSAERLKGVDSTLKIQPAKLEDSAVYLCASSLGGLASGNEQFFGPGTRLTVL.

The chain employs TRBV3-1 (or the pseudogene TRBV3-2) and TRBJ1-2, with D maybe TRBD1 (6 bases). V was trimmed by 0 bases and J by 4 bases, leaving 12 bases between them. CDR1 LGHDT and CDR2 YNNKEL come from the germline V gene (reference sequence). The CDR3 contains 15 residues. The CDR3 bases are TGTGCCAGCAGCCAAGATCTCGGGGGCGGCTATGGCTACACCTTC. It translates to CASSQDLGGGYGYTF.

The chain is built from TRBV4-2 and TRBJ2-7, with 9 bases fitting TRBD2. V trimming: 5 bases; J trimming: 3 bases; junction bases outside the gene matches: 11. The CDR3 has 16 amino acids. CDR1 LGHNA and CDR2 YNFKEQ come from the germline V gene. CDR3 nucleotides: TGTGCCAGCAGCGGAAGAGGGGGTAGCGGGGGCTACGAGCAGTACTTC. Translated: CASSGRGGSGGYEQYF.

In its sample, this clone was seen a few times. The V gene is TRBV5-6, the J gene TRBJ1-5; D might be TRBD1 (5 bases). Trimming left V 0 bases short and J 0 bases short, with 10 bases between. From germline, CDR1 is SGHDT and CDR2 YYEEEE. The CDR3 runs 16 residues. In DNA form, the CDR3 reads TGTGCCAGCAGCTTGGGGACAAGGTCTAGCAATCAGCCCCAGCATTTT. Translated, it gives CASSLGTRSSNQPQHF.

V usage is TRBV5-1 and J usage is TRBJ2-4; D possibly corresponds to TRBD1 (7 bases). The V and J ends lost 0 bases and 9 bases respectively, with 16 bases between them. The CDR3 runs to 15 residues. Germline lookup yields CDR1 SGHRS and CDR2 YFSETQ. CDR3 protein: CASSLANVQGGIQYF. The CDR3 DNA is TGCGCCAGCAGCTTGGCCAACGTCCAGGGGGGCATTCAGTACTTC.

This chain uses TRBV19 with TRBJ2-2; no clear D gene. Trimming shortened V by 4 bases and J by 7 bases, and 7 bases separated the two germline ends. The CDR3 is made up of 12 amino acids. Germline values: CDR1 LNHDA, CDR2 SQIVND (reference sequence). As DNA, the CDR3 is TGTGCCAGTAGTAAGACGTTCGGGGAGCTGTTTTTT. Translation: CASSKTFGELFF.

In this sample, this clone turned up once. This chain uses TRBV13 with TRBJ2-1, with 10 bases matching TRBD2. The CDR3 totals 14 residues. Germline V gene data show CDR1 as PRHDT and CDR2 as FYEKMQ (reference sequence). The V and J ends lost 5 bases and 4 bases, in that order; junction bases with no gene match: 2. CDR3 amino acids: CASSPLAGYNEQFF. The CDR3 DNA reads TGTGCCAGCAGCCCACTAGCGGGATACAATGAGCAGTTCTTC.

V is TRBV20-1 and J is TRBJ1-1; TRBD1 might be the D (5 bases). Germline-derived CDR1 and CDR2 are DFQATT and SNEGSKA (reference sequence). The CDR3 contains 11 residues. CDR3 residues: CRGVMNTEAFF. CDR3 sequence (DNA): TGCAGAGGGGTCATGAACACTGAAGCTTTCTTT.

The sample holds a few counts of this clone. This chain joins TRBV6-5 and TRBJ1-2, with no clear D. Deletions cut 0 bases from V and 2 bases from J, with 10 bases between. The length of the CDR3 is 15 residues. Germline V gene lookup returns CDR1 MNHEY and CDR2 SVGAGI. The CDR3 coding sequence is TGTGCCAGCAGTTACTCAGGCAGCACCAACTATGGCTACACCTTC. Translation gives CASSYSGSTNYGYTF.

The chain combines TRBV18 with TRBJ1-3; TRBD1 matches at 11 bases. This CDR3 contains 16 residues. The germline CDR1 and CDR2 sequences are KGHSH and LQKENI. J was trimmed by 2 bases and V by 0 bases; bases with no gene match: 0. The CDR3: CASSPPGQGAGNTIYF. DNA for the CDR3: TGTGCCAGCTCACCACCGGGACAGGGGGCTGGAAACACCATATATTTT.

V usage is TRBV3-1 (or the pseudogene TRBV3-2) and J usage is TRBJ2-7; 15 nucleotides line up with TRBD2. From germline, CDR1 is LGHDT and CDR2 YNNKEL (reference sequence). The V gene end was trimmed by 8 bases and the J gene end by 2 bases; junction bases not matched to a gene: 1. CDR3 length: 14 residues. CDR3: CASGTSGGPYEQYF. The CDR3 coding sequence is TGTGCCAGCGGGACTAGCGGGGGGCCCTACGAGCAGTACTTC.

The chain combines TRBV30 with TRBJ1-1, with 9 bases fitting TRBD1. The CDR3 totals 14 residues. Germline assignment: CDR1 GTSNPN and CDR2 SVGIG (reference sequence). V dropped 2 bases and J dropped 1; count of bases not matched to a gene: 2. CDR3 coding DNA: TGTGCCTGGAGTCAACAGGGGGCGAACACTGAAGCTTTCTTT. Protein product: CAWSQQGANTEAFF.

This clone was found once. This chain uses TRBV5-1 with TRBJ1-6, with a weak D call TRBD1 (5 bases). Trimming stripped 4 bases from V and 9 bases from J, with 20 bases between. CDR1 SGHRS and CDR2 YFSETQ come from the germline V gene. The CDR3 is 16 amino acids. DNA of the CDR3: TGCGCCAGCAGCCGGGACGGGTCGGGTCAAATTTCACCCCTCCACTTT. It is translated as CASSRDGSGQISPLHF.

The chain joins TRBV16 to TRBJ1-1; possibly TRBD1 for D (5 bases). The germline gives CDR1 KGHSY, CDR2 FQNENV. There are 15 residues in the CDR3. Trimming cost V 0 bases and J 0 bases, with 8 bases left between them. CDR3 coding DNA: TGTGCCAGCAGCCAATCCTACAGGTTGAACACTGAAGCTTTCTTT. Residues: CASSQSYRLNTEAFF.